These 32 T cell receptor beta chains were all obtained from the same sample, sequenced in a study of blood T cell repertoires in COVID-19. Generated by immunoSEQ multiplex PCR, the TCRdb table keeps only in-frame clones and is missing some. The sample consists of approximately 150,000 clones, about 74% of them appearing once. The sequenced material came from peripheral blood. These receptors all stem from a man in his forties or fifties with acute or convalescent COVID-19.

The chain carries TRBV9 and TRBJ2-3, with 10 bases fitting TRBD2. With 3 bases clipped from V and 2 bases from J, the junction kept 3 bases outside the gene matches. Germline CDR1 is SGDLS and CDR2 is YYNGEE. The CDR3 contains 15 residues. The CDR3 here is CASSGGTSATDTQYF. The CDR3 nucleotides read TGTGCCAGCAGCGGGGGGACTAGCGCCACAGATACGCAGTATTTT.

The chain is built from TRBV5-1 and TRBJ2-1; D may be TRBD2 (6 bases). The V end lost 5 bases, the J end lost 7 bases, and 16 bases lay between the germline ends. The CDR3 is 14 amino acids. CDR1 and CDR2 (germline): SGHRS, YFSETQ. CDR3 sequence: CASSDGGNVNEQFF. The DNA of the CDR3 is TGCGCCAGCAGTGATGGGGGGAACGTGAATGAGCAGTTCTTC.

A note on this clone: The germline gene is not matched at one end of the junction; a read error may be the cause. The V call is TRBV4-1, the J call TRBJ1-5; 8 bases are a match to TRBD1. There are 16 residues in the CDR3. In germline, CDR1 is MGHRA, CDR2 YSYEKL. The CDR3 DNA reads as TGCGCCAGCAGCCAAGGGGGGACAGGCTATAATCAGCCCCGGCATTTT. Its protein is CASSQGGTGYNQPRHF.

The rearrangement uses TRBV7-2 and TRBJ2-5; 16 nucleotides agree with TRBD2. The V gene end was trimmed by 4 bases and the J gene end by 2 bases; junction bases not matched to a gene: 7. Looked up from germline, CDR1 is SGHTA and CDR2 is FQGNSA. The CDR3 runs to 18 residues. The CDR3 DNA follows: TGTGCCAGCAGCTCGGGGACTAGCGGGGGGGCGTGGCAAGAGACCCAGTACTTC. Amino acids: CASSSGTSGGAWQETQYF. Full variable domain (outside the CDR3, taken from reference TRBV7-2 and TRBJ2-5): GAGVSQSPSNKVTEKGKDVELRCDPISGHTALYWYRQSLGQGLEFLIYFQGNSAPDKSGLPSDRFSAERTGGSVSTLTIQRTQQEDSAVYLCASSSGTSGGAWQETQYFGPGTRLLVL.

Here the CDR3 DNA reads TGTGCCAGCAGTTACTTACAGGGACAGGGTATAGGTACGCAGTATTTT. Translating gives CASSYLQGQGIGTQYF. This chain links TRBV6-5 with TRBJ2-3; 9 bases are shared with TRBD1. CDR3 length: 16 amino acids. J lost 8 bases, V lost 1 base, and 10 bases had no gene match. Germline V gene lookup returns CDR1 MNHEY and CDR2 SVGAGI.

The chain has TRBV19 and TRBJ2-2, with TRBD1 matching 9 bases. CDR3 size: 15 residues. With V trimmed by 6 bases and J by 2 bases, 4 bases remained unmatched. Per germline, CDR1 LNHDA and CDR2 SQIVND (reference sequence). CDR3 DNA sequence: TGTGCCAGTAGAGGACAGGGGTACAACACCGGGGAGCTGTTTTTT. It codes for CASRGQGYNTGELFF.

The CDR3 reads CASSFERGGIGELFF. The CDR3 DNA reads as TGTGCCAGCAGCTTTGAGCGGGGGGGCATCGGGGAGCTGTTTTTT. The chain is built from TRBV7-2 and TRBJ2-2; 10 bases fit TRBD2. Germline V CDR1 and CDR2: SGHTA, FQGNSA. The CDR3 is 15 amino acids. After removal of 3 bases from V and 7 bases from J, the junction contained 5 bases not matched to a gene.

This clone came up a few times. The V and J genes are TRBV5-1 and TRBJ1-2; D is possibly TRBD1 (5 bases). Germline CDR1 and CDR2: SGHRS and YFSETQ. The CDR3 contains 12 residues. V dropped 5 bases and J dropped 6 bases, with 11 bases sitting between them. Here the CDR3 DNA reads TGCGCCAGCAGTCCCCAGGGTCATGGCTACACCTTC. This sequence encodes CASSPQGHGYTF.

The chain employs TRBV13 and TRBJ2-1; 8 bases are shared with TRBD1. V gave up 5 bases and J gave up 10 bases; unmatched junction bases: 10. The length of the CDR3 is 14 residues. Germline V lookup: CDR1 PRHDT, CDR2 FYEKMQ (reference sequence). The CDR3 bases are TGTGCCAGCAGCCTCCAAAGAACAGGGGGGGAGCAGTTCTTC. It yields the protein CASSLQRTGGEQFF.

The chain couples TRBV4-1 to TRBJ2-5, with D perhaps TRBD2 (6 bases). This CDR3 has 13 amino acids. Looked up from germline, CDR1 is MGHRA and CDR2 is YSYEKL. The V end was cut by 4 bases, the J end by 2 bases, with 8 bases between. The CDR3 is CASSLGLQETQYF. In DNA form, the CDR3 reads TGCGCCAGCAGCCTGGGACTGCAAGAGACCCAGTACTTC.

Here the CDR3 reads CASSYATVNQPQHF. Here the CDR3 DNA reads TGTGCCAGCAGTTACGCGACAGTGAATCAGCCCCAGCATTTT. This chain uses TRBV6-6 with TRBJ1-5, with a possible D match to TRBD1 (5 bases). The CDR3 covers 14 residues. V dropped 2 bases and J dropped 4 bases, with 9 bases sitting between them. Germline-derived CDR1 and CDR2 are MNHNY and SVGAGI (reference sequence).

The rearrangement joins TRBV4-2 to TRBJ1-6, with a weak D call TRBD1 (6 bases). The germline V gene has CDR1 LGHNA and CDR2 YNFKEQ. This CDR3 contains 15 residues. The V end lost 3 bases, the J end lost 5 bases, and 11 bases lay between the germline ends. DNA for the CDR3: TGTGCCAGCAGCCAGCAGGGGTGGGATAATTCACCCCTCCACTTT. Protein product: CASSQQGWDNSPLHF.

The V call is TRBV3-1 (or the pseudogene TRBV3-2), the J call TRBJ1-2, with a tentative D call TRBD1 (5 bases). V lost 0 bases to trimming and J lost 0 bases, with 8 bases between them. The CDR3 extends over 15 amino acids. CDR1 LGHDT and CDR2 YNNKEL come from the germline V gene (reference sequence). CDR3 amino acids: CASSQEGLSNYGYTF. CDR3 DNA: TGTGCCAGCAGCCAAGAGGGGCTATCTAACTATGGCTACACCTTC.

The chain links TRBV6-1 to TRBJ2-7, with a possible D match to TRBD2 (7 bases). CDR1 is MNHNS, CDR2 SASEGT, per germline. CDR3 length: 15 residues. V lost 3 bases, J lost 7 bases, and 19 bases lay in between. The CDR3 sequence: CASSDGEGGADEQYV. The CDR3 DNA sequence: TGTGCCAGCAGTGACGGAGAAGGGGGGGCCGATGAGCAGTACGTC.

The chain couples TRBV11-3 to TRBJ1-1; possibly TRBD1 for D (6 bases). The ends were cut back, 3 bases at V and 10 bases at J, with 15 bases in the middle. The CDR3 is made up of 13 amino acids. Germline lookup yields CDR1 SGHNT and CDR2 YENEEA. The CDR3 sequence is CASSLNTGSRAFF. Written as DNA, the CDR3 is TGTGCCAGCAGCTTGAATACAGGGTCGAGAGCTTTCTTT.

The rearrangement links TRBV6-5 to TRBJ1-2; D uncertain. V lost 2 bases and J lost 6, with 10 bases in between. Germline V gives CDR1 MNHEY, CDR2 SVGAGI. This CDR3 has 13 residues. The CDR3 loop reads CASSYRKGDGYTF. The CDR3 region has the DNA TGTGCCAGCAGTTACCGTAAGGGAGATGGCTACACCTTC.

The J gene is TRBJ1-2, the V gene TRBV3-1 (or the pseudogene TRBV3-2), with a weak D call TRBD1 (6 bases). This CDR3 region has 17 residues. Trimming pared 0 bases from V and 7 bases from J, leaving 21 bases between. CDR1 is LGHDT and CDR2 is YNNKEL in the germline V gene (reference sequence). CDR3 sequence: CASSQEWTARPRIGYTF. The DNA for the CDR3 is TGTGCCAGCAGCCAAGAGTGGACAGCCCGACCCAGGATTGGCTACACCTTC.

V is TRBV9 and J is TRBJ2-5, with a possible D match to TRBD2 (6 bases). The CDR3 is made up of 13 amino acids. Trimming took 3 bases from V and 4 from J, leaving 10 bases between them. Germline V CDR1 and CDR2: SGDLS, YYNGEE. The CDR3 nucleotides read TGTGCCAGCAGCGCTGGACTAATAGAGACCCAGTACTTC. Translating gives CASSAGLIETQYF.

The rearrangement joins TRBV19 to TRBJ1-2; no reliable D call. The germline V gene has CDR1 LNHDA and CDR2 SQIVND (reference sequence). V dropped 4 bases and J dropped 4 bases, with 13 bases sitting between them. This CDR3 is built from 14 residues. The CDR3 here is CASSTPREVYGYTF. The CDR3 nucleotides read TGTGCCAGTAGTACCCCCCGGGAGGTCTATGGCTACACCTTC.

V usage is TRBV15 and J usage is TRBJ2-5; D is uncertain. Trimming stripped 0 bases from V and 5 bases from J, with 4 bases between. The CDR3 runs to 12 residues. Germline V lookup: CDR1 LNHNV, CDR2 YYDKDF (reference sequence). The CDR3 here is CATSRDGETQYF. CDR3 DNA sequence: TGTGCCACCAGCAGAGACGGGGAGACCCAGTACTTC. The variable domain in full, with the rest retrieved from reference TRBV15 and TRBJ2-5, is DAMVIQNPRYQVTQFGKPVTLSCSQTLNHNVMYWYQQKSSQAPKLLFHYYDKDFNNEADTPDNFQSRRPNTSFCFLDIRSPGLGDTAMYLCATSRDGETQYFGPGTRLLVL.

The V call is TRBV7-6, the J call TRBJ1-1; tentatively, D is TRBD1 (5 bases). In germline, CDR1 is SGHVS, CDR2 FNYEAQ. The ends were cut back, 0 bases at V and 1 base at J, with 12 bases in the middle. The CDR3 sequence is 16 residues long. The CDR3 nucleotides read TGTGCCAGCAGCTTAGCGCTTACAGGCCCGAACACTGAAGCTTTCTTT. Encoded protein: CASSLALTGPNTEAFF.

This clone appeared a single time. The chain uses TRBV19 and TRBJ2-1; D uncertain. CDR1 and CDR2 from the germline V gene are LNHDA and SQIVND (reference sequence). Trimming stripped 2 bases from V and 6 bases from J, with 11 bases between. This CDR3 comprises 14 residues. The CDR3 loop is CASSISTVSNEQFF. CDR3 in DNA: TGTGCCAGTAGTATATCTACAGTTAGCAATGAGCAGTTCTTC. The variable domain in full, with the rest retrieved from reference TRBV19 and TRBJ2-1, is DGGITQSPKYLFRKEGQNVTLSCEQNLNHDAMYWYRQDPGQGLRLIYYSQIVNDFQKGDIAEGYSVSREKKESFPLTVTSAQKNPTAFYLCASSISTVSNEQFFGPGTRLTVL.

The V and J genes are TRBV7-8 and TRBJ1-2, with 9 bases fitting TRBD1. Germline V CDR1 and CDR2: SGHVS, FQNEAQ. The CDR3 extends over 16 amino acids. V was pared by 5 bases and J by 7 bases, with 14 bases of the junction left unmatched. The CDR3, as DNA: TGTGCCAGCAGCCCTGGCCGGGACAGGGTTTTAGTTGGCTACACCTTC. It is translated as CASSPGRDRVLVGYTF. The entire variable domain, with the rest obtained from reference TRBV7-8 and TRBJ1-2, is as follows: GAGVSQSPRYKVAKRGQDVALRCDPISGHVSLFWYQQALGQGPEFLTYFQNEAQLDKSGLPSDRFFAERPEGSVSTLKIQRTQQEDSAVYLCASSPGRDRVLVGYTFGSGTRLTVV.

This chain links TRBV5-6 with TRBJ1-1; perhaps TRBD1 as D (6 bases). CDR1 and CDR2 (germline): SGHDT, YYEEEE. V was shortened by 2 bases and J by 1 base, with 9 bases between the two germline ends. The CDR3 runs to 14 residues. The CDR3 sequence is CASSFPGANTEAFF. CDR3 DNA: TGTGCCAGCAGCTTTCCAGGGGCGAACACTGAAGCTTTCTTT. The full variable domain, rest sourced from reference TRBV5-6 and TRBJ1-1, is DAGVTQSPTHLIKTRGQQVTLRCSPKSGHDTVSWYQQALGQGPQFIFQYYEEEERQRGNFPDRFSGHQFPNYSSELNVNALLLGDSALYLCASSFPGANTEAFFGQGTRLTVV.

This chain uses TRBV4-1 with TRBJ1-2, with D hard to call. The CDR3 consists of 15 residues. The germline V gene encodes CDR1 MGHRA and CDR2 YSYEKL. V shed 3 bases and J shed 1 base, with 12 bases lying between them. DNA for the CDR3: TGCGCCAGCAGCCACCCCAGCGGGGTTAACTATGGCTACACCTTC. It yields the protein CASSHPSGVNYGYTF.

Remarks on this clone: A read error may account for a junction end that differs from germline. The rearrangement joins TRBV4-2 to TRBJ1-4; D not certain. CDR1 is LGHNA and CDR2 is YNFKEQ in the germline V gene. The CDR3 loop spans 15 amino acids. DNA of the CDR3: TGTGCCAGCACCCAAGGCGACACCTGGAATGAAAAACTGTTTTTT. Its translation is CASTQGDTWNEKLFF.

The V and J genes are TRBV18 and TRBJ2-6; D might be TRBD1 (6 bases). V lost 2 bases to trimming and J lost 0 bases, with 11 bases between them. CDR1 and CDR2 from the germline V gene are KGHSH and LQKENI. The CDR3 spans 17 residues. CDR3 amino acids: CASSPRTAFSGANVLTF. The CDR3 DNA sequence: TGTGCCAGCTCACCAAGGACAGCTTTCTCTGGGGCCAACGTCCTGACTTTC.

This clone has a handful of counts. The rearrangement links TRBV7-3 to TRBJ2-3; TRBD2 might be the D (5 bases). The CDR3 loop spans 15 amino acids. CDR1 SGHTA and CDR2 FQGTGA come from the germline V gene. V lost 4 bases, J lost 2 bases, and 13 bases lay in between. CDR3 region: CASSSSGSPTDTQYF. For the CDR3, the DNA is TGTGCCAGCAGCTCCTCGGGGTCACCCACAGATACGCAGTATTTT.

The chain employs TRBV10-1 and TRBJ2-1; 12 nucleotides match TRBD2. This CDR3 comprises 15 residues. The germline gives CDR1 WNHNN, CDR2 SYGVQD (reference sequence). The J segment lost 3 bases and the V segment lost 3 bases, leaving 0 bases of the junction unmatched. CDR3 region: CASSELAGGYNEQFF. CDR3 nucleotide sequence: TGCGCCAGCAGTGAACTAGCGGGGGGCTACAATGAGCAGTTCTTC.

V usage is TRBV5-1 and J usage is TRBJ1-3, with a weak D call TRBD1 (5 bases). Germline lookup yields CDR1 SGHRS and CDR2 YFSETQ. The V and J ends lost 4 bases and 0 bases respectively, with 11 bases between them. The CDR3 covers 15 residues. CDR3 sequence (DNA): TGCGCCAGCAGCCCCGGACACCTCTCTGGAAACACCATATATTTT. It yields the protein CASSPGHLSGNTIYF.

The genes are TRBV5-1 and TRBJ1-1; D is uncertain. The V gene lost 5 bases and the J gene lost 1 base, with 9 bases spanning the gap. CDR3 length: 13 amino acids. Germline V gene lookup returns CDR1 SGHRS and CDR2 YFSETQ. The CDR3 protein is CASSRSGNTEAFF. CDR3 DNA: TGCGCCAGCAGTCGATCAGGGAACACTGAAGCTTTCTTT.

The V and J genes are TRBV19 and TRBJ1-5; a weak D match, TRBD1 (5 bases). Germline values: CDR1 LNHDA, CDR2 SQIVND (reference sequence). CDR3 size: 14 residues. Trimming left V 0 bases short and J 7 bases short, with 10 bases between. The CDR3 region is CASSIDPGGQPQHF. CDR3 DNA sequence: TGTGCCAGTAGTATAGATCCGGGGGGGCAGCCCCAGCATTTT.